This T cell receptor beta chain was sequenced during a study of blood T cell repertoires in COVID-19. V was clipped by 6 bases and J by 8 bases; unmatched bases: 10. The CDR3 length is 15 residues. Per the germline V gene, CDR1 is SEHNR and CDR2 is FQNEAQ (reference sequence). This clone was recorded a few times. Generated by immunoSEQ multiplex PCR, the TCRdb table keeps only in-frame clones and is missing some. Of some 370,000 clones listed, 87% are singletons. Sequenced material: peripheral blood. The receptor comes from a woman aged 30 to 39 with COVID-19, enrolled during active disease. This chain uses TRBV7-9 with TRBJ1-6; 7 bases agree with TRBD1. CDR3 DNA: TGTGCCAGCAGGCTAGAAGGGGGCAAGTATTCACCCCTCCACTTT. It translates to CASRLEGGKYSPLHF.